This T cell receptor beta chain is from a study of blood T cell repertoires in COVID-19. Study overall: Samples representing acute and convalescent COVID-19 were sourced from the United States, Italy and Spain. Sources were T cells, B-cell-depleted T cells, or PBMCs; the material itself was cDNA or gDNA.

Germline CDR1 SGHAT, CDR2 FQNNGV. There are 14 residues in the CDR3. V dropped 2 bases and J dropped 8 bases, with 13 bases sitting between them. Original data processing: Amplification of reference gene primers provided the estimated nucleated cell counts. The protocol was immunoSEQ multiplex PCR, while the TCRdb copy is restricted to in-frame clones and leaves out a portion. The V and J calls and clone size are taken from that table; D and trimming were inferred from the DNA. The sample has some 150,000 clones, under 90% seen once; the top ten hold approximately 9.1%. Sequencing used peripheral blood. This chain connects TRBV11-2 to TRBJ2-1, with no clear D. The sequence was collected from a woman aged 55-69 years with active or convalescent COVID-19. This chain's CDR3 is CASSLLAASYEQFF. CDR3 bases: TGTGCCAGCAGCTTACTGGCAGCGAGTTATGAGCAGTTCTTC.